The entry below gives a single TCR beta chain sequence along with its context. Its antigen is still unknown. Base qualities are missing; no much larger clone stands one base away. From the cysteine up to the phenylalanine, the CDR3 has a length of 17 residues. Only the CDR3 portion is preserved as DNA: 51 bases, with reading frame beginning at the first base. CDR1 SGDLS and CDR2 YYNGEE are derived from the germline V gene. Relative to germline, V is missing 0 bases and J is missing 5 bases, with 12 bases of the junction outside any gene match. This sample is drawn from a study of blood T cell repertoires in COVID-19 (dated by TCRdb to the early 2020s). The study in broad terms: Samples from collaborators originated in the United States, Italy and Spain and spanned both the acute and convalescent phases of COVID-19. The material from the prospective study consisted of cDNA or gDNA derived from T cells, B-cell-depleted T cells, or PBMCs. Where HLA class I and class II types were available, the types were taken from metadata supplied by the sample provider, not from assay-based typing. Deeply sampled blood TCRbeta repertoires from subjects exposed to, actively infected with, or recovered from COVID-19 were included in the dataset. The samples were drawn from two sources: the first 160 participants of the ongoing ImmuneRACE study, and over 950 subjects contributed by 6 global collaborators. The repertoires were released in a freely available public database meant as a resource for research on the immune response to SARS-CoV-2. The sample metadata nearly always contained a de-identified subject ID, COVID-19 status, age in years and sex. The investigation overall reported the following: The quantity of clinical and demographic metadata differed by source and by participant and was supplied without curation.

One collaborating source in Seattle enrolled patients while the patients were actively infected and followed the patients over time throughout the course of disease. The collaborating institutions used their own protocols to collect whole blood in K2EDTA tubes. Collaborator samples were shipped for TCRbeta analysis as frozen whole blood, isolated PBMCs, or DNA extracted from either sample type. TCRbeta CDR3 regions were amplified from genomic DNA by means of the immunoSEQ Assay, a bias-controlled multiplex PCR. Per the source publication's procedure: The number of nucleated cells in each sample was estimated from the amplification of reference gene primers within the assay. To quantify the absolute abundance of each unique TCRbeta CDR3 rearrangement, sequence reads were collapsed and filtered. For each sample, productive Simpson clonality was calculated as the square root of Simpson's diversity index across productive rearrangements. This is the immuneACCESS table as TCRdb keeps it, with only in-frame sequences that have V and J called. A part of the clones is gone; compared with another copy, unresolved V genes explain less than half, and the rest is unexplained. Clone size and V and J calls were adopted from that table, with D and trimming inferred from the DNA. This sample is represented by some 300,000 clones; 85% to 90% of them were singletons. Of the sample, about 1.7% falls within the top ten clones.

Specimen: peripheral blood. In this chain, TRBV9 is recombined with TRBJ1-1; a stretch of 8 junction bases matches TRBD1. The sequence was collected from a woman in her twenties or thirties with COVID-19, enrolled during active disease. Here is the DNA: TGTGCCAGCAGCGTAGCAGATCGGGCAGGGGGCGAGACTGAAGCTTTCTTT. This codes for CASSVADRAGGETEAFF.